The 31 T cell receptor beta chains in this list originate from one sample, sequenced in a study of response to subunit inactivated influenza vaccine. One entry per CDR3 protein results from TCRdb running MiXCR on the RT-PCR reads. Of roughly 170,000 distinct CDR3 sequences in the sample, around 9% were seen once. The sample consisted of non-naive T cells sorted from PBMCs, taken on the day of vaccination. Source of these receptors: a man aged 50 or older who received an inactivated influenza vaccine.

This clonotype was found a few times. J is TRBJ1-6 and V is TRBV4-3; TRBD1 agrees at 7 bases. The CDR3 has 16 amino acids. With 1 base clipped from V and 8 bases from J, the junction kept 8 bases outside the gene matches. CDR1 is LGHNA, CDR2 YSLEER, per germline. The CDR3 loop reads CASSQAPQGIHSPLHF. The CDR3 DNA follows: TGCGCCAGCAGCCAAGCCCCACAGGGGATCCATTCACCCCTCCACTTT.

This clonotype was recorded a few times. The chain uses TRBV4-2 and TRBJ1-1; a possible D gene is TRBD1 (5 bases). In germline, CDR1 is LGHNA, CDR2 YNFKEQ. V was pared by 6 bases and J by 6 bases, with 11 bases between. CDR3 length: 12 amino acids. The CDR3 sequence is CASSQMGAEAFF. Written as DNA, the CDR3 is TGTGCCAGCAGTCAGATGGGGGCTGAAGCTTTCTTT.

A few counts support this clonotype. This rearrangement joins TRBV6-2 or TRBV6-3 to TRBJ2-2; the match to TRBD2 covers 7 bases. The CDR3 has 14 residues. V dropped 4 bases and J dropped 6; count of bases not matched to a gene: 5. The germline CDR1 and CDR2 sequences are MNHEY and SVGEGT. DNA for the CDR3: TGTGCCAGCAGTTTCAGACTAGCTTCCGGGGAGCTGTTTTTT. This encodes CASSFRLASGELFF.

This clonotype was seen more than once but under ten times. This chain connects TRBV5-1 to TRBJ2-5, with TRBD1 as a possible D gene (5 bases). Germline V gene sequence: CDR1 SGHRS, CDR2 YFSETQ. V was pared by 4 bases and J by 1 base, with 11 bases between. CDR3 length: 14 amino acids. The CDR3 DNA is TGCGCCAGCAGCGCCGGACACGTCCAAGAGACCCAGTACTTC. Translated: CASSAGHVQETQYF.

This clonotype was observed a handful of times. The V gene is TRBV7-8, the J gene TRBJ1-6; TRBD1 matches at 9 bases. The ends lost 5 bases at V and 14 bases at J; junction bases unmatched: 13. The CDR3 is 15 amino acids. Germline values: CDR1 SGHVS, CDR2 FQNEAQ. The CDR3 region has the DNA TGTGCCAGCAGCCCCACCGGGACAGGGAAGTCGGCCCTCCACTTT. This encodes CASSPTGTGKSALHF.

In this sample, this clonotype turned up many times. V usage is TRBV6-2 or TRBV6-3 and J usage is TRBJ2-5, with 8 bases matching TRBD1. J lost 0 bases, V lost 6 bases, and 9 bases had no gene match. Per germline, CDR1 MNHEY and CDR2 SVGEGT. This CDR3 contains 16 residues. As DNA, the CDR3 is TGTGCCAGCAGCAGCCCACGGACAGGGTACCAAGAGACCCAGTACTTC. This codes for CASSSPRTGYQETQYF.

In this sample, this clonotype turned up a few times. The CDR3 bases are TGTGCCAGCAGTTTTTCATCGGCGGGGTCTTCCTACGAGCAGTACTTC. Protein product: CASSFSSAGSSYEQYF. The J gene is TRBJ2-7, the V gene TRBV27; tentatively, D is TRBD2 (6 bases). The V gene lost 3 bases and the J gene lost 1 base, with 16 bases spanning the gap. CDR1 and CDR2 (germline): MNHEY, SMNVEV (reference sequence). This CDR3 has 16 amino acids.

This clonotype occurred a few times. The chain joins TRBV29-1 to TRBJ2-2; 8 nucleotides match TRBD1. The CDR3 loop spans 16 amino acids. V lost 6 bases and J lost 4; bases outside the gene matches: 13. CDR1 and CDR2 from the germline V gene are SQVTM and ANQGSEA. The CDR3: CSVRGRQGRGTGELFF. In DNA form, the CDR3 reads TGCAGCGTCCGAGGCCGACAGGGGCGAGGCACCGGGGAGCTGTTTTTT.

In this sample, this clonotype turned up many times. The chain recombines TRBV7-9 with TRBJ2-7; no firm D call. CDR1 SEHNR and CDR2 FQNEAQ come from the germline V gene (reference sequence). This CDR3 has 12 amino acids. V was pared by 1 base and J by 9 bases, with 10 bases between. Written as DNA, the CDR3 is TGTGCCAGCAGCTTAGAAGTCGCCGGGCAGTACTTC. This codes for CASSLEVAGQYF.

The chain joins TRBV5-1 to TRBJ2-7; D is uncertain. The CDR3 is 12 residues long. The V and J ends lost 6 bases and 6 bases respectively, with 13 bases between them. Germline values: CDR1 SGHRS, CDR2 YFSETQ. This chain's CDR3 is CASIKEGIEQYF. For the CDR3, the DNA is TGCGCCAGCATTAAGGAAGGGATCGAGCAGTACTTC.

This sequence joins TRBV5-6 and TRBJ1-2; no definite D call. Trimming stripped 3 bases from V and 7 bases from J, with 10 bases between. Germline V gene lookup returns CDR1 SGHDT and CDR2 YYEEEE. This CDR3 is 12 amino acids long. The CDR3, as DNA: TGTGCCAGCAGCTCGCCGAACCTTGGCTACACCTTC. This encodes CASSSPNLGYTF.

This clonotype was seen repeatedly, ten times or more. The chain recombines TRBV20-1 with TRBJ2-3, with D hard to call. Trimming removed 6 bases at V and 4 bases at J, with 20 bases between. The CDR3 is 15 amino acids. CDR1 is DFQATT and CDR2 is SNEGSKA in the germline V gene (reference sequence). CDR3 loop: CSAPVLPHRADTQYF. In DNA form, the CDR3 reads TGCAGTGCCCCGGTGCTCCCCCACCGGGCAGATACGCAGTATTTT.

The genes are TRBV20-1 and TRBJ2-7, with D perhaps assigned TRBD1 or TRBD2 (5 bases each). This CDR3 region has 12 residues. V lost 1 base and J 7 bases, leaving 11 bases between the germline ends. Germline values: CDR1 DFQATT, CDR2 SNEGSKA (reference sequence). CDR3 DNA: TGCAGTGCTAGAGTTGGGACGTGGGAGCAGTACTTC. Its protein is CSARVGTWEQYF.

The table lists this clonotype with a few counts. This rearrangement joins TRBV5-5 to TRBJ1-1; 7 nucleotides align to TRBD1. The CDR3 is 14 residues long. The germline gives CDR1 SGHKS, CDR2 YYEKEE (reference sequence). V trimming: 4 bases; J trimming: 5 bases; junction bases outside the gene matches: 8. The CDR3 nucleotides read TGTGCCAGCAGCCAACAGGGGAGACGGACTGAAGCTTTCTTT. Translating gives CASSQQGRRTEAFF. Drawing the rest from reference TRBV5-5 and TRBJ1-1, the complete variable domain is DAGVTQSPTHLIKTRGQQVTLRCSPISGHKSVSWYQQVLGQGPQFIFQYYEKEERGRGNFPDRFSARQFPNYSSELNVNALLLGDSALYLCASSQQGRRTEAFFGQGTRLTVV.

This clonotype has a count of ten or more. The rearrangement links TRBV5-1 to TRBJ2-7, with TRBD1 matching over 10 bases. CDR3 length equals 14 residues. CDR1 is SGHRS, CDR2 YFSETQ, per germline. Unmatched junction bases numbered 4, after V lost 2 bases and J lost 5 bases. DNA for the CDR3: TGCGCCAGCAGCTTCGGGACAGGGGTGGACGAGCAGTACTTC. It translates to CASSFGTGVDEQYF.

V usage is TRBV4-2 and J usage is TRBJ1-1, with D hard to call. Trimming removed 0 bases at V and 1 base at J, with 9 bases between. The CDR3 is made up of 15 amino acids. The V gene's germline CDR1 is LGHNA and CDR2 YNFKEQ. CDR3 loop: CASSQDITKNTEAFF. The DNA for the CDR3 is TGTGCCAGCAGCCAAGATATAACGAAGAACACTGAAGCTTTCTTT.

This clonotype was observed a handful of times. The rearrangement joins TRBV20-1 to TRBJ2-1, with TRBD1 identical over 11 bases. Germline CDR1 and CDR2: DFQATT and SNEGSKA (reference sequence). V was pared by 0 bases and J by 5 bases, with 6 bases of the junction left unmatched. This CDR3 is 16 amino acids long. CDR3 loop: CSARDVRDRGNNEQFF. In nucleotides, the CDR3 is TGCAGTGCTAGAGATGTCCGGGACAGGGGGAACAATGAGCAGTTCTTC.

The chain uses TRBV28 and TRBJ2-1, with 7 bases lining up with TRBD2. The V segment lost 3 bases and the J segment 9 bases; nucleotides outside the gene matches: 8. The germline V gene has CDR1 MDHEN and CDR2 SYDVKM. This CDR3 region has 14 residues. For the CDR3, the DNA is TGTGCCAGCAGTTTGACTAGCAAGGGGCTTGAGCAGTTCTTC. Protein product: CASSLTSKGLEQFF.

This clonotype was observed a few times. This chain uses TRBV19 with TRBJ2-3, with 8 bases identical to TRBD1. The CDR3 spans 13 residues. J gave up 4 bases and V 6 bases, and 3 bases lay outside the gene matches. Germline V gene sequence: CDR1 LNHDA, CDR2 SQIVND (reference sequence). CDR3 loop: CASRIQGADTQYF. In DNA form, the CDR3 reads TGTGCCAGTAGAATACAGGGGGCAGATACGCAGTATTTT.

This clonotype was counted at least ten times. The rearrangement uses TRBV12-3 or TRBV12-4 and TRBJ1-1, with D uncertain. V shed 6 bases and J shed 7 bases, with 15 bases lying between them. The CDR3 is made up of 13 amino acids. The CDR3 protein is CASSTGPFSEAFF. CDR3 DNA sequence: TGTGCCAGCAGCACCGGCCCATTTAGTGAAGCTTTCTTT.

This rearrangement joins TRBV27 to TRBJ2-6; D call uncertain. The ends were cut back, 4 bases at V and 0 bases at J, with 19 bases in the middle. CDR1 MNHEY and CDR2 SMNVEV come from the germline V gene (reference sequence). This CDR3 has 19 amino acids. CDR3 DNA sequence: TGTGCCAGCAGTTGGTCCTCTACTCTTGACAACTCTGGGGCCAACGTCCTGACTTTC. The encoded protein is CASSWSSTLDNSGANVLTF.

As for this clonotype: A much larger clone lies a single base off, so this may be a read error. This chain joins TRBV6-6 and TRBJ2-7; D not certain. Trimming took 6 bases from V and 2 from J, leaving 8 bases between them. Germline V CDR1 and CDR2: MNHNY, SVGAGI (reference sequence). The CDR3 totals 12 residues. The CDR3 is CASSGSAYEQYF. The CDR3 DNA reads TGTGCCAGCAGCGGGTCAGCCTACGAGCAGTACTTC.

The CDR3 sequence is CASRRLANYEQFF. CDR3 DNA sequence: TGTGCCAGCAGGCGACTAGCGAACTATGAGCAGTTCTTC. This sequence joins TRBV6-2 or TRBV6-3 and TRBJ2-1, with 8 bases identical to TRBD2. CDR3 size: 13 residues. Germline values: CDR1 MNHEY, CDR2 SVGEGT. J gave up 8 bases and V 6 bases, and 6 bases lay outside the gene matches.

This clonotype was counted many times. The CDR3 loop is CASSWDGQGNSPLHF. The CDR3 DNA reads as TGTGCCAGCAGCTGGGATGGACAGGGTAATTCACCCCTCCACTTT. The V call is TRBV11-1, the J call TRBJ1-6, with TRBD1 identical over 8 bases. The germline gives CDR1 SGHAT, CDR2 FQDESV (reference sequence). CDR3 size: 15 residues. Germline trimming cut 4 bases from V and 6 bases from J; bases unmatched to any gene: 5. Full variable domain (missing parts from reference TRBV11-1 and TRBJ1-6): EAEVAQSPRYKITEKSQAVAFWCDPISGHATLYWYRQILGQGPELLVQFQDESVVDDSQLPKDRFSAERLKGVDSTLKIQPAELGDSAMYLCASSWDGQGNSPLHFGNGTRLTVT.

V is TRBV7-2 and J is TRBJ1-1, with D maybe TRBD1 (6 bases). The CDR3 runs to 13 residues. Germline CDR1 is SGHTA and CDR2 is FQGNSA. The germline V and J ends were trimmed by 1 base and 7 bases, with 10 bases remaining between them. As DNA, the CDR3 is TGTGCCAGCAGCTTAGGGGGGCAAAGTGAAGCTTTCTTT. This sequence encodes CASSLGGQSEAFF.

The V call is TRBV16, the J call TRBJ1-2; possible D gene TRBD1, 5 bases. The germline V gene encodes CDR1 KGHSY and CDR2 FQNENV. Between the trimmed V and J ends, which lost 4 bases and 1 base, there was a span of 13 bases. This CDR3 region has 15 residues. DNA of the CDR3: TGTGCCAGCAGCCTACTGACAGATATTAACTATGGCTACACCTTC. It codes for CASSLLTDINYGYTF.

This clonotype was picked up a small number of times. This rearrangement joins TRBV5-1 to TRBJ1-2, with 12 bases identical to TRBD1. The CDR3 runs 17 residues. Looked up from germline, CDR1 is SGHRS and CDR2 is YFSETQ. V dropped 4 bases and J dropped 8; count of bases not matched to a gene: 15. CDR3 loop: CASSQTTPGQGAGGYTF. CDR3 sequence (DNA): TGCGCCAGCAGCCAGACTACCCCGGGACAGGGGGCGGGAGGCTACACCTTC.

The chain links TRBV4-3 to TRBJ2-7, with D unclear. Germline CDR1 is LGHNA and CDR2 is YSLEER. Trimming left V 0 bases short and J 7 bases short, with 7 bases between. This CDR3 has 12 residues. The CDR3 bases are TGCGCCAGCAGCCAAGAGTGGGGAGAGCAGTACTTC. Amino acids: CASSQEWGEQYF.

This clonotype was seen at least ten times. CDR3 bases: TGTGCCAGCAGCCGCATGAGCGGACCCTACAATGAGCAGTTCTTC. Protein: CASSRMSGPYNEQFF. The chain couples TRBV14 to TRBJ2-1; D perhaps matches TRBD2 (5 bases). Trimming stripped 4 bases from V and 2 bases from J, with 12 bases between. CDR1 and CDR2 (germline): SGHDN, FVKESK. The CDR3 contains 15 residues.

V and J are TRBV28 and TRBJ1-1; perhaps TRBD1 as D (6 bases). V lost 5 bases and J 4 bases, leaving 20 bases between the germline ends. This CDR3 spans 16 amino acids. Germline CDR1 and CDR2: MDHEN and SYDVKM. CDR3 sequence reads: CASSPGGRGSTTEAFF. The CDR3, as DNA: TGTGCCAGCAGTCCGGGGGGCCGGGGGTCGACCACTGAAGCTTTCTTT.

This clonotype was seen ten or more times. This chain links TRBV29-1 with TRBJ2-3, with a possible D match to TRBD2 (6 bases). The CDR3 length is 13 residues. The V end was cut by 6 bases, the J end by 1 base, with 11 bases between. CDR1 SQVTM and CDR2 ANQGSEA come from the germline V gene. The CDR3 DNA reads TGCAGCGTGGGCCCGGGAGGCACAGATACGCAGTATTTT. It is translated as CSVGPGGTDTQYF.